These 24 T cell receptor beta chains originate from one sample sequenced in a study of glioma-infiltrating T cells after dendritic cell vaccination. As to time point: after dendritic cell vaccination, including at tumor progression/relapse. Profiled with immunoSEQ multiplex PCR; TCRdb holds only in-frame clones, not every one. The data show 99,000 or so clones, 75% to 90% seen once. Source: blood, taken after dendritic cell vaccination. Receptors were obtained from a human donor with glioblastoma.

The chain uses TRBV11-2 and TRBJ2-1, with a possible D match to TRBD2 (6 bases). Trimming shortened V by 3 bases and J by 8 bases, and 8 bases separated the two germline ends. Germline-derived CDR1 and CDR2 are SGHAT and FQNNGV. The CDR3 is 12 amino acids. The CDR3 region is CASSFSGDEQFF. The CDR3 DNA reads as TGTGCCAGCAGCTTTTCGGGGGATGAGCAGTTCTTC.

This chain connects TRBV27 to TRBJ1-5; D is ambiguous. The CDR3 has 15 amino acids. V was trimmed by 3 bases and J by 5 bases, leaving 14 bases between them. Germline CDR1 MNHEY, CDR2 SMNVEV (reference sequence). The CDR3 DNA reads TGTGCCAGCAGTTTTTTAGGCCGACTCCATCAGCCCCAGCATTTT. Translation: CASSFLGRLHQPQHF.

The table lists this clone with a count of one. The chain couples TRBV9 to TRBJ1-1; 7 bases line up with TRBD1. Per germline, CDR1 SGDLS and CDR2 YYNGEE. V lost 0 bases and J lost 0; bases outside the gene matches: 5. The CDR3 contains 16 residues. The chain's CDR3 is CASSVGPDRVNTEAFF. The CDR3, as DNA: TGTGCCAGCAGCGTAGGACCAGACAGGGTGAACACTGAAGCTTTCTTT.

This sequence joins TRBV4-1 and TRBJ1-5; D gene unclear. The CDR3 covers 15 residues. The V gene lost 1 base and the J gene lost 5 bases, with 12 bases spanning the gap. Germline V gene lookup returns CDR1 MGHRA and CDR2 YSYEKL. CDR3 DNA sequence: TGCGCCAGCAGCCAAGGAGTCGCCAGCGATCAGCCCCAGCATTTT. It encodes CASSQGVASDQPQHF.

This chain joins TRBV9 and TRBJ2-1, with 14 bases that match TRBD2. The CDR3 length is 17 residues. J lost 4 bases, V lost 0 bases, and 3 bases had no gene match. The germline V gene has CDR1 SGDLS and CDR2 YYNGEE. CDR3 in amino acids: CASSVVGLAGVYNEQFF. The CDR3 nucleotides are TGTGCCAGCAGCGTAGTGGGACTAGCGGGAGTGTACAATGAGCAGTTCTTC.

The rearrangement joins TRBV7-2 to TRBJ2-7; 14 nucleotides agree with TRBD2. Germline CDR1 reads SGHTA; CDR2 reads FQGNSA. Trimming removed 3 bases from V and 9 bases from J; junction bases left unmatched: 19. The CDR3 spans 19 residues. The CDR3 loop reads CASSFGDRLAGGALRVQYF. The CDR3 DNA reads as TGTGCCAGCAGCTTTGGGGATAGACTAGCGGGAGGGGCCCTACGAGTGCAGTACTTC.

This rearrangement joins TRBV5-1 to TRBJ2-7; possibly TRBD1 for D (5 bases). V was cut by 6 bases and J by 2 bases, with 15 bases left in between. This CDR3 has 14 residues. The V gene's germline CDR1 is SGHRS and CDR2 YFSETQ. Here the CDR3 DNA reads TGCGCCAGCACGACAGATCTTCAAGCCTACGAGCAGTACTTC. It specifies CASTTDLQAYEQYF. Filled out from reference TRBV5-1 and TRBJ2-7, the complete variable domain reads KAGVTQTPRYLIKTRGQQVTLSCSPISGHRSVSWYQQTPGQGLQFLFEYFSETQRNKGNFPGRFSGRQFSNSRSEMNVSTLELGDSALYLCASTTDLQAYEQYFGPGTRLTVT.

This clone was recorded a few times. The chain has TRBV7-2 and TRBJ1-4, with D unresolved. Trimming took off 1 base at V and 5 bases at J, with 11 bases between the two ends. The CDR3 loop spans 15 amino acids. CDR1 and CDR2 (germline): SGHTA, FQGNSA. The CDR3 region is CASSLGAATNEKLFF. The CDR3 coding sequence is TGTGCCAGCAGCTTAGGGGCTGCGACGAATGAAAAACTGTTTTTT.

The J gene is TRBJ2-7, the V gene TRBV10-1; 10 bases line up with TRBD1. The CDR3 runs 16 residues. V was pared by 5 bases and J by 6 bases, with 13 bases of the junction left unmatched. Germline values: CDR1 WNHNN, CDR2 SYGVQD (reference sequence). CDR3 sequence: CASSPNRDRGAGEQYF. As DNA, the CDR3 is TGCGCCAGCAGTCCCAACCGGGACAGGGGAGCTGGCGAGCAGTACTTC.

This clone was detected once. For the CDR3, the DNA is TGTGCCTGGAGCGTTCGACTAGCGGGAAAGGCCGGGGAGCTGTTTTTT. Its translation: CAWSVRLAGKAGELFF. The chain uses TRBV30 and TRBJ2-2; 11 nucleotides agree with TRBD2. Germline trimming cut 3 bases from V and 6 bases from J; bases unmatched to any gene: 9. CDR3 length: 16 residues. The germline V gene encodes CDR1 GTSNPN and CDR2 SVGIG (reference sequence).

The table lists this clone with a count of one. This chain uses TRBV5-1 with TRBJ2-1, with unresolved D. The V gene lost 3 bases and the J gene lost 6 bases, with 10 bases spanning the gap. CDR1 is SGHRS and CDR2 is YFSETQ in the germline V gene. CDR3 length: 13 amino acids. CDR3 residues: CASSSPPLNEQFF. In nucleotides, the CDR3 is TGCGCCAGCAGCTCCCCTCCCCTCAATGAGCAGTTCTTC. Drawing the rest from reference TRBV5-1 and TRBJ2-1, the complete variable domain is KAGVTQTPRYLIKTRGQQVTLSCSPISGHRSVSWYQQTPGQGLQFLFEYFSETQRNKGNFPGRFSGRQFSNSRSEMNVSTLELGDSALYLCASSSPPLNEQFFGPGTRLTVL.

The CDR3: CASMLGGGMETQYF. The CDR3 DNA reads as TGTGCCAGCATGCTAGGGGGGGGGATGGAGACCCAGTACTTC. V is TRBV28 and J is TRBJ2-5, with D possibly being TRBD2 (7 bases). The V gene lost 7 bases and the J gene lost 5 bases, with 17 bases spanning the gap. The CDR3 consists of 14 residues. The germline CDR1 and CDR2 sequences are MDHEN and SYDVKM.

This clone was detected only once. This chain connects TRBV19 to TRBJ2-1; 8 nucleotides align to TRBD2. This CDR3 is built from 16 residues. Losses at the gene ends were 2 bases for V and 12 bases for J; bases not matched to a gene: 15. Germline V lookup: CDR1 LNHDA, CDR2 SQIVND (reference sequence). In DNA form, the CDR3 reads TGTGCCAGTAGTATAAGTGGGTTAGCGGGTCGGGAGGGGCAGTTCTTC. Its protein is CASSISGLAGREGQFF.

The chain recombines TRBV19 with TRBJ2-7, with TRBD2 matching over 12 bases. The ends lost 6 bases at V and 1 base at J; junction bases unmatched: 4. CDR1 is LNHDA and CDR2 is SQIVND in the germline V gene (reference sequence). This CDR3 spans 15 amino acids. Here the CDR3 DNA reads TGTGCCAGTAGGACTAGCGGGAGTGGGTCCTACGAGCAGTACTTC. It translates to CASRTSGSGSYEQYF.

The J gene is TRBJ1-1, the V gene TRBV27, with 12 bases matching TRBD1. The CDR3 runs to 16 residues. Germline values: CDR1 MNHEY, CDR2 SMNVEV (reference sequence). The ends lost 4 bases at V and 8 bases at J; junction bases unmatched: 11. The CDR3 DNA sequence: TGTGCCAGCAGTTCGGGACAGGGGGCTCCGTTCCAGGAAGCTTTCTTT. Amino acids: CASSSGQGAPFQEAFF.

The chain links TRBV18 to TRBJ2-7; D may be TRBD1 (6 bases). Germline CDR1 reads KGHSH; CDR2 reads LQKENI. Between the trimmed V and J ends, which lost 0 bases and 1 base, there was a span of 13 bases. The CDR3 covers 16 residues. The CDR3 sequence: CASSPPGASRSYEQYF. CDR3 nucleotides: TGTGCCAGCTCACCACCGGGGGCTAGCCGATCCTACGAGCAGTACTTC.

This chain uses TRBV2 with TRBJ1-4; 9 bases fit TRBD1. V shed 6 bases and J 8 bases; nucleotides not matched to a gene: 19. The CDR3 covers 18 residues. CDR1 is SNHLY and CDR2 is FYNNEI in the germline V gene. The DNA of the CDR3 is TGTGCCAGCAGCGGTCTTACAGGGGGCGCCGGTTTTCACGAAAAACTGTTTTTT. This encodes CASSGLTGGAGFHEKLFF.

J is TRBJ2-1 and V is TRBV5-1; the match to TRBD2 covers 9 bases. The CDR3 spans 15 residues. The trim removed 0 bases at V and 10 bases at J, leaving 8 bases unmatched. The germline gives CDR1 SGHRS, CDR2 YFSETQ. The CDR3 sequence is CASSLGGGGASEQFF. The CDR3 coding sequence is TGCGCCAGCAGCTTGGGAGGCGGGGGGGCCAGCGAGCAGTTCTTC.

This clone was seen more than once but under ten times. The chain uses TRBV5-1 and TRBJ2-1; TRBD1 matches 8 bases. There are 15 residues in the CDR3. From germline, CDR1 is SGHRS and CDR2 YFSETQ. V gave up 0 bases and J gave up 4 bases; unmatched junction bases: 3. The CDR3 protein is CASSLGGQGYNEQFF. The CDR3 nucleotides read TGCGCCAGCAGCTTGGGAGGACAGGGTTACAATGAGCAGTTCTTC.

The chain combines TRBV30 with TRBJ1-4, with a tentative D call TRBD1 (5 bases). Germline V gene lookup returns CDR1 GTSNPN and CDR2 SVGIG (reference sequence). The V and J ends lost 1 base and 10 bases respectively, with 13 bases between them. The CDR3 runs to 13 residues. CDR3 sequence (DNA): TGTGCCTGGAGTGGGATTGAAAGGGGAAAACTGTTTTTT. This codes for CAWSGIERGKLFF.

This chain joins TRBV5-3 and TRBJ1-5; 7 nucleotides align to TRBD1. TRBV5-3 is identified as an open reading frame with a role that is uncertain. V was pared by 1 base and J by 0 bases, with 7 bases of the junction left unmatched. This CDR3 is 17 amino acids long. In DNA, the CDR3 is TGTGCCAGAAGCTTGTGGGGGACAGATTATAGCAATCAGCCCCAGCATTTT. This encodes CARSLWGTDYSNQPQHF.

V gene TRBV19 combines with J gene TRBJ2-1, with unresolved D. The CDR3 runs to 13 residues. Trimming removed 4 bases at V and 4 bases at J, with 8 bases between. CDR1 is LNHDA and CDR2 is SQIVND in the germline V gene (reference sequence). In nucleotides, the CDR3 is TGTGCCAGTAGTACAGGCCTGTACAATGAGCAGTTCTTC. Its protein product is CASSTGLYNEQFF. Supplemented by reference TRBV19 and TRBJ2-1, the full variable domain reads DGGITQSPKYLFRKEGQNVTLSCEQNLNHDAMYWYRQDPGQGLRLIYYSQIVNDFQKGDIAEGYSVSREKKESFPLTVTSAQKNPTAFYLCASSTGLYNEQFFGPGTRLTVL.

The chain joins TRBV19 to TRBJ1-4, with 7 bases aligning to TRBD1. The CDR3 length is 15 residues. V dropped 5 bases and J dropped 4; count of bases not matched to a gene: 7. CDR1 and CDR2 (germline): LNHDA, SQIVND (reference sequence). CDR3 amino acids: CASSPHRGGNEKLFF. The CDR3 DNA reads TGTGCCAGTAGTCCCCACAGGGGAGGTAATGAAAAACTGTTTTTT.

This clone came up a few times. The chain joins TRBV28 to TRBJ2-1, with D tentatively TRBD2 (6 bases). The germline CDR1 and CDR2 sequences are MDHEN and SYDVKM. V lost 1 base and J 4 bases, leaving 14 bases between the germline ends. The CDR3 contains 16 residues. The CDR3 reads CASSLSGGFPYNEQFF. The CDR3 DNA is TGTGCCAGCAGTTTATCTGGGGGGTTCCCTTACAATGAGCAGTTCTTC.